These T cell receptor beta chains were read from a single sample in a study of blood T cell repertoires in COVID-19. Only in-frame clones appear in the TCRdb table, and some are missing; sequencing was by immunoSEQ multiplex PCR. Of roughly 100,000 clones detected, roughly 90% appear once; the ten largest clones hold 15% to 20%. Material: peripheral blood. The receptor source for this set is a woman aged 80 or over in a cohort sampled during active COVID-19. Each CDR3 is given with its conserved first and last residue. The D gene is left open where the match is weak. Clone size is given for some rows only: seen once, a few or many times, or a class if the clone is expanded.

TRBD1	TRBJ2-5	-	TRBV5-1	CASSLGDRAGETQYF	TGCGCCAGCAGCTTGGGGGACAGGGCGGGAGAGACCCAGTACTTC
TRBD1	TRBJ1-2	-	TRBV6-1	CASSEHLGQGNYGYTF	TGTGCCAGCAGTGAACACCTGGGACAGGGGAACTATGGCTACACCTTC
TRBD1	TRBJ1-6	-	TRBV6-5	CASNLGQAGSPLHF	TGTGCCAGCAACCTAGGACAGGCCGGCTCACCCCTCCACTTT
TRBD1	TRBJ1-5	-	TRBV19	CASQQGGYGNQPQHF	TGTGCCAGCCAACAGGGGGGTTATGGCAATCAGCCCCAGCATTTT
-	TRBJ1-4	-	TRBV10-3	CAISDLATNEKLFF	TGTGCCATCAGTGACCTTGCAACTAATGAAAAACTGTTTTTT
TRBD1	TRBJ2-2	-	TRBV7-9	CASSLGTGFTGELFF	TGTGCCAGCAGCTTAGGGACAGGTTTCACCGGGGAGCTGTTTTTT
-	TRBJ1-1	-	TRBV9	CASSALQGPTEAFF	TGTGCCAGCAGCGCCCTTCAGGGGCCCACTGAAGCTTTCTTT
-	TRBJ2-7	once	TRBV2	CASGQTGAYF	TGTGCCAGCGGGCAGACAGGCGCGTACTTC
TRBD2	TRBJ2-3	-	TRBV30	CACVFQRGADTQYF	TGTGCCTGCGTCTTCCAGCGGGGGGCAGATACGCAGTATTTT
TRBD2	TRBJ2-3	-	TRBV5-1	CASSPARTSGMTSDTQYF	TGCGCCAGCAGCCCGGCCAGGACTAGCGGGATGACCTCAGATACGCAGTATTTT
-	TRBJ1-2	-	TRBV25-1	CASMEGNYGYTF	TGTGCCAGCATGGAGGGGAACTATGGCTACACCTTC
TRBD2	TRBJ2-7	-	TRBV18	CASSPPSLAGGPGQYF	TGTGCCAGCTCACCACCGAGTCTAGCGGGAGGGCCGGGGCAGTACTTC
TRBD2	TRBJ2-2	-	TRBV7-8	CASSTTSGGVPGELFF	TGTGCCAGCAGCACCACTAGCGGGGGGGTTCCCGGGGAGCTGTTTTTT
-	TRBJ1-3	-	TRBV11-2	CASSLGQNGNTIYF	TGTGCCAGCAGCCTAGGACAGAACGGAAACACCATATATTTT
-	TRBJ2-1	-	TRBV3-1/TRBV3-2	CASSSRQSANNEQFF	TGTGCCAGCAGCTCCCGACAAAGTGCCAACAATGAGCAGTTCTTC
TRBD2	TRBJ2-4	-	TRBV11-2	CASSALAGARGNIQYF	TGTGCCAGCAGCGCTTTAGCGGGGGCTCGGGGAAACATTCAGTACTTC
-	TRBJ1-2	-	TRBV10-3	CAISDSDNYGYTF	TGTGCCATCAGTGACAGCGACAACTATGGCTACACCTTC
-	TRBJ1-1	-	TRBV6-5	CASRSVMNTEAFF	TGTGCCAGCAGGAGCGTTATGAACACTGAAGCTTTCTTT
-	TRBJ2-7	-	TRBV5-1	CASSSALGSYEQYF	TGCGCCAGCAGCTCGGCTCTAGGTTCCTACGAGCAGTACTTC
-	TRBJ1-2	-	TRBV5-6	CASSLIMVDQGRGGYTF	TGTGCCAGCAGCTTGATTATGGTCGATCAGGGGAGAGGGGGCTACACCTTC
-	TRBJ2-7	many	TRBV12-2	CASRPVYTRTPLYEQYF	TGTGCAAGTCGCCCCGTTTATACCCGGACACCTCTCTACGAGCAGTACTTC
-	TRBJ1-5	-	TRBV19	CASKVLGRGNQPQHF	TGTGCCAGTAAGGTCCTGGGCAGGGGCAATCAGCCCCAGCATTTT
TRBD2	TRBJ2-5	-	TRBV5-1	CASSSASGRNQETQYF	TGCGCCAGCAGCAGCGCTAGCGGGAGGAATCAAGAGACCCAGTACTTC
TRBD2	TRBJ2-7	-	TRBV3-1/TRBV3-2	CVSSQDGAGGLPYEQYF	TGTGTCAGCAGCCAAGATGGGGCGGGGGGTTTGCCCTACGAGCAGTACTTC
TRBD1	TRBJ2-7	few	TRBV6-1	CASSEYRGNEQYF	TGTGCCAGCAGTGAATACAGGGGAAACGAGCAGTACTTC
TRBD2	TRBJ2-1	-	TRBV14	CASSQYGGGLSYNEQFF	TGTGCCAGCAGCCAATATGGGGGAGGGTTGTCCTACAATGAGCAGTTCTTC
-	TRBJ2-3	few	TRBV19	CATSGVGQGTDTQYF	TGTGCCACCTCGGGGGTGGGGCAGGGCACAGATACGCAGTATTTT
TRBD1	TRBJ1-2	few	TRBV5-3	CARRPLGQGANGYTF	TGTGCCAGAAGGCCTTTGGGACAGGGGGCGAATGGCTACACCTTC